This passage covers 25 T cell receptor beta chains from one sample sequenced in a study of control samples from healthy donors and cancer patients. Sequencing was performed with immunoSEQ multiplex PCR; in TCRdb, only in-frame clones are kept and a portion is missing. Here the sample spans 150,000 or so clones, almost 90% being singletons. The sequenced sample was blood. These receptors came from a young man in good health.

This clone was detected only once. The chain recombines TRBV27 with TRBJ1-6, with D uncertain. Germline values: CDR1 MNHEY, CDR2 SMNVEV (reference sequence). This CDR3 comprises 11 residues. V gave up 6 bases and J gave up 6 bases, with 3 bases separating them. In DNA, the CDR3 is TGTGCCAGCAGCCTTAATTCACCCCTCCACTTT. It codes for CASSLNSPLHF.

CDR3: CATSRVTRAAEAFF. CDR3 in DNA: TGTGCCACCAGCAGAGTTACCCGGGCCGCTGAAGCTTTCTTT. This chain joins TRBV15 and TRBJ1-1; D remains unclear. CDR3 length: 14 amino acids. Germline V gene data show CDR1 as LNHNV and CDR2 as YYDKDF (reference sequence). Trimming removed 1 base from V and 6 bases from J, with 12 bases in between.

The rearrangement joins TRBV28 to TRBJ2-1, with D uncertain. Germline assignment: CDR1 MDHEN and CDR2 SYDVKM. V was pared by 11 bases and J by 0 bases, with 14 bases between. This CDR3 is built from 14 residues. In nucleotides, the CDR3 is TGTGCCTCCCTCGGGCCGAGCTCCTACAATGAGCAGTTCTTC. It yields the protein CASLGPSSYNEQFF.

The J gene is TRBJ2-1, the V gene TRBV4-3; TRBD1 might be the D (5 bases). Trimming left V 4 bases short and J 5 bases short, with 15 bases between. The length of the CDR3 is 15 residues. Per the germline V gene, CDR1 is LGHNA and CDR2 is YSLEER. CDR3 residues: CASSLDTGRDNEQFF. The CDR3 DNA is TGCGCCAGCAGCCTAGATACAGGCAGGGACAATGAGCAGTTCTTC.

DNA for the CDR3: TGTGCCAGCAGCCCCGGGGTCCGCAGCTCTGGGGCCAACGTCCTGACTTTC. This gives the protein CASSPGVRSSGANVLTF. This chain links TRBV7-3 with TRBJ2-6; D possibly corresponds to TRBD2 (5 bases). There are 17 residues in the CDR3. Germline CDR1 and CDR2: SGHTA and FQGTGA. Trimming left V 5 bases short and J 0 bases short, with 14 bases between.

The rearrangement joins TRBV11-2 to TRBJ1-6; D not resolved. From germline, CDR1 is SGHAT and CDR2 FQNNGV. The CDR3 covers 15 residues. V lost 1 base, J lost 7 bases, and 11 bases lay in between. This chain's CDR3 is CASSLGQRPNSPLHF. CDR3 nucleotide sequence: TGTGCCAGCAGCTTAGGGCAGAGACCAAATTCACCCCTCCACTTT.

The genes are TRBV16 and TRBJ1-1; D might be TRBD1 (6 bases). CDR3 length: 14 amino acids. CDR1 and CDR2 (germline): KGHSY, FQNENV. V was pared by 4 bases and J by 0 bases, with 9 bases between. The CDR3 coding sequence is TGTGCCAGCAGCCCGGGGGACATGAACACTGAAGCTTTCTTT. It yields the protein CASSPGDMNTEAFF.

The chain has TRBV3-1 (or the pseudogene TRBV3-2) and TRBJ2-1; 7 bases match TRBD2. Trimming at V came to 0 bases and at J to 8 bases, leaving 10 bases not matched to a gene. The CDR3 is 16 residues long. CDR1 LGHDT and CDR2 YNNKEL come from the germline V gene (reference sequence). CDR3 in DNA: TGTGCCAGCAGCCAAGACCTAGCGGCGGGGAACGATGAGCAGTTCTTC. Translated, it gives CASSQDLAAGNDEQFF.

The J gene is TRBJ2-3, the V gene TRBV29-1, with TRBD2 identical over 11 bases. Trimming took 5 bases from V and 8 from J; bases not matched to a gene: 12. The germline V gene has CDR1 SQVTM and CDR2 ANQGSEA. This CDR3 is 15 amino acids long. Written as DNA, the CDR3 is TGCAGCGTTCTCATGGTAGCGGGGGGGCCAGGTACGCAGTATTTT. It is translated as CSVLMVAGGPGTQYF.

The chain is built from TRBV5-5 and TRBJ2-1, with D hard to call. The CDR3 totals 13 residues. The germline V and J ends were trimmed by 0 bases and 7 bases, with 8 bases remaining between them. Germline CDR1 SGHKS, CDR2 YYEKEE (reference sequence). In DNA form, the CDR3 reads TGTGCCAGCAGCTTGGGGGCAGGAAATGAGCAGTTCTTC. This gives the protein CASSLGAGNEQFF. Full variable domain (rest looked up from reference TRBV5-5 and TRBJ2-1): DAGVTQSPTHLIKTRGQQVTLRCSPISGHKSVSWYQQVLGQGPQFIFQYYEKEERGRGNFPDRFSARQFPNYSSELNVNALLLGDSALYLCASSLGAGNEQFFGPGTRLTVL.

The chain links TRBV28 to TRBJ2-3; D is perhaps TRBD1 or TRBD2 (5 bases each). The germline V and J ends were trimmed by 3 bases and 2 bases, with 15 bases remaining between them. The CDR3 totals 16 residues. Looked up from germline, CDR1 is MDHEN and CDR2 is SYDVKM. The CDR3 DNA follows: TGTGCCAGCAGTTTCCGGGACGCCAAGTTCACAGATACGCAGTATTTT. Its translation: CASSFRDAKFTDTQYF.

This rearrangement joins TRBV9 to TRBJ2-2; D gene ambiguous. Germline lookup yields CDR1 SGDLS and CDR2 YYNGEE. This CDR3 is built from 15 residues. Trimming shortened V by 8 bases and J by 0 bases, and 14 bases separated the two germline ends. This CDR3 reads CASQTGFANTGELFF. CDR3 sequence (DNA): TGTGCCAGTCAGACTGGTTTCGCGAACACCGGGGAGCTGTTTTTT. The complete variable domain, with remaining parts taken from reference TRBV9 and TRBJ2-2, reads DSGVTQTPKHLITATGQRVTLRCSPRSGDLSVYWYQQSLDQGLQFLIQYYNGEERAKGNILERFSAQQFPDLHSELNLSSLELGDSALYFCASQTGFANTGELFFGEGSRLTVL.

This chain joins TRBV28 and TRBJ1-2; 10 bases map to TRBD1. The CDR3 is made up of 14 amino acids. Trimming removed 3 bases from V and 7 bases from J; junction bases left unmatched: 5. CDR1 and CDR2 (germline): MDHEN, SYDVKM. The CDR3, as DNA: TGTGCCAGCAGTTTCGACAGGGGGCAAGGTGGCTACACCTTC. This encodes CASSFDRGQGGYTF.

The chain is built from TRBV5-1 and TRBJ2-1, with 8 bases lining up with TRBD2. V lost 2 bases to trimming and J lost 8 bases; unmatched junction nucleotides: 6. CDR3 length: 14 residues. The germline gives CDR1 SGHRS, CDR2 YFSETQ. DNA of the CDR3: TGCGCCAGCAGCTTTATCGGGGGGGCGCATGAGCAGTTCTTC. It is translated as CASSFIGGAHEQFF.

The CDR3 region is CASSFGTDNSPLHF. The CDR3 DNA reads TGCGCCAGCAGCTTTGGGACGGATAATTCACCCCTCCACTTT. The V gene is TRBV5-1, the J gene TRBJ1-6, with D perhaps matching TRBD1 (5 bases). V was trimmed by 2 bases and J by 5 bases, leaving 8 bases between them. The CDR3 loop spans 14 amino acids. The germline V gene has CDR1 SGHRS and CDR2 YFSETQ. The variable domain in full, with the rest retrieved from reference TRBV5-1 and TRBJ1-6, is KAGVTQTPRYLIKTRGQQVTLSCSPISGHRSVSWYQQTPGQGLQFLFEYFSETQRNKGNFPGRFSGRQFSNSRSEMNVSTLELGDSALYLCASSFGTDNSPLHFGNGTRLTVT.

The CDR3 DNA is TGTGCCAGCAGTTCGACAGGGTCCCACGAGCAGTACTTC. Translating gives CASSSTGSHEQYF. The rearrangement joins TRBV28 to TRBJ2-7; 7 bases fit TRBD1. The CDR3 is made up of 13 amino acids. Per the germline V gene, CDR1 is MDHEN and CDR2 is SYDVKM. With 4 bases clipped from V and 5 bases from J, the junction kept 5 bases outside the gene matches.

The J gene is TRBJ2-7, the V gene TRBV2; D could derive from TRBD1 or TRBD2 (5 bases each). Germline CDR1 SNHLY, CDR2 FYNNEI. The CDR3 extends over 15 amino acids. Trimming shortened V by 6 bases and J by 2 bases, and 17 bases separated the two germline ends. CDR3 nucleotide sequence: TGTGCCAGCAGCCCCCCCGGGACCGTAACCTACGAGCAGTACTTC. It codes for CASSPPGTVTYEQYF.

V gene TRBV15 combines with J gene TRBJ1-4; 7 bases agree with TRBD1. Trimming cost V 2 bases and J 8 bases; bases outside gene matches: 11. From germline, CDR1 is LNHNV and CDR2 YYDKDF (reference sequence). The CDR3 has 16 amino acids. Here the CDR3 DNA reads TGTGCCACCAGCAGATCATCACAGGGGAGGACCGAAAAACTGTTTTTT. It specifies CATSRSSQGRTEKLFF.

The chain couples TRBV19 to TRBJ1-1, with 8 positions matching TRBD1. The ends lost 6 bases at V and 4 bases at J; junction bases unmatched: 10. There are 15 residues in the CDR3. Germline CDR1 LNHDA, CDR2 SQIVND (reference sequence). In DNA form, the CDR3 reads TGTGCCAGTAGGCTCCCAGGGGGCTCTGTCACTGAAGCTTTCTTT. This encodes CASRLPGGSVTEAFF. Together with reference TRBV19 and TRBJ1-1, the CDR3 gives the full variable domain: DGGITQSPKYLFRKEGQNVTLSCEQNLNHDAMYWYRQDPGQGLRLIYYSQIVNDFQKGDIAEGYSVSREKKESFPLTVTSAQKNPTAFYLCASRLPGGSVTEAFFGQGTRLTVV.

The V gene is TRBV5-5, the J gene TRBJ2-2; D call uncertain. The V gene's germline CDR1 is SGHKS and CDR2 YYEKEE (reference sequence). V was shortened by 3 bases and J by 3 bases, with 12 bases between the two germline ends. The CDR3 is 15 amino acids. The CDR3 here is CASSWERAHTGELFF. The CDR3, as DNA: TGTGCCAGCAGCTGGGAAAGGGCACACACCGGGGAGCTGTTTTTT.

The V and J genes are TRBV10-1 and TRBJ2-3; 11 bases line up with TRBD2. The germline V gene encodes CDR1 WNHNN and CDR2 SYGVQD (reference sequence). This CDR3 is built from 22 residues. V was clipped by 6 bases and J by 1 base; unmatched bases: 24. CDR3 in DNA: TGCGCCAGCAGGAGGACAGGTCCAAAACCACTAGCGGGGGCCCCCCGCACAGATACGCAGTATTTT. Protein sequence: CASRRTGPKPLAGAPRTDTQYF.

The chain links TRBV7-2 to TRBJ2-5, with D possibly being TRBD2 (6 bases). Germline assignment: CDR1 SGHTA and CDR2 FQGNSA. The V end was cut by 1 base, the J end by 7 bases, with 13 bases between. There are 14 residues in the CDR3. The CDR3 sequence: CASSLVPGETTQYF. DNA for the CDR3: TGTGCCAGCAGCTTAGTGCCGGGGGAGACGACCCAGTACTTC.

V gene TRBV7-8 combines with J gene TRBJ2-7, with D uncertain. This CDR3 contains 16 residues. Germline-derived CDR1 and CDR2 are SGHVS and FQNEAQ. V was trimmed by 0 bases and J by 5 bases, leaving 17 bases between them. CDR3: CASSLARNYGPDEQYF. DNA for the CDR3: TGTGCCAGCAGCTTAGCGCGGAACTATGGGCCTGACGAGCAGTACTTC.

This chain connects TRBV27 to TRBJ2-4; D is undetermined. CDR1 MNHEY and CDR2 SMNVEV come from the germline V gene (reference sequence). The CDR3 length is 17 residues. Between the trimmed V and J ends, which lost 5 bases and 2 bases, there was a span of 19 bases. CDR3 sequence reads: CASSPPRSKVPKNIQYF. The CDR3 nucleotides read TGTGCCAGCAGTCCCCCCCGGAGCAAGGTACCCAAAAACATTCAGTACTTC.

This chain links TRBV28 with TRBJ1-6; TRBD1 is a possible D gene (6 bases). V was shortened by 6 bases and J by 3 bases, with 15 bases between the two germline ends. The CDR3 length is 16 residues. Germline V lookup: CDR1 MDHEN, CDR2 SYDVKM. CDR3 amino acids: CASSLPAGVYNSPLHF. Written as DNA, the CDR3 is TGTGCCAGCAGCCTCCCCGCAGGGGTCTATAATTCACCCCTCCACTTT.